These 2 T cell receptor beta chains were all obtained from the same sample, sequenced in a study of radiation and T cells in renal cell carcinoma. Clones were read by immunoSEQ multiplex PCR, and TCRdb kept only the in-frame ones, dropping some. The sample shows some 81,000 clones, 70% to 90% of them seen only once. Indicated time point: blood 4 weeks post-SBRT, at nephrectomy. Sample treatment: 15 Gy SBRT to primary tumor, nephrectomy 4 weeks later. Material: blood, obtained from a patient whose treatment included radiotherapy and nephrectomy. The receptors were sampled from a woman between 70 and 85 years old with renal cell carcinoma.

This clone has a handful of counts. The CDR3, as DNA: TGTGCCAGCAGTTACTCCACAGGCACTGAAGCTTTCTTT. This codes for CASSYSTGTEAFF. The rearrangement uses TRBV6-5 and TRBJ1-1; D perhaps matches TRBD1 (5 bases). The V end was cut by 0 bases, the J end by 4 bases, with 6 bases between. Germline V gene lookup returns CDR1 MNHEY and CDR2 SVGAGI. The CDR3 is 13 residues long.

This chain connects TRBV11-2 to TRBJ2-4; 7 bases are a match to TRBD2. Germline V gives CDR1 SGHAT, CDR2 FQNNGV. The length of the CDR3 is 16 residues. Unmatched junction bases numbered 7, after V lost 3 bases and J lost 2 bases. The CDR3 region is CASSFSSGGTKNIQYF. The CDR3 nucleotides are TGTGCCAGCAGCTTTTCTAGCGGCGGGACCAAAAACATTCAGTACTTC. Based on the CDR3 plus reference TRBV11-2 and TRBJ2-4, the full variable domain is EAGVAQSPRYKIIEKRQSVAFWCNPISGHATLYWYQQILGQGPKLLIQFQNNGVVDDSQLPKDRFSAERLKGVDSTLKIQPAKLEDSAVYLCASSFSSGGTKNIQYFGAGTRLSVL.